The source of this T cell receptor beta chain is a study of T cells in Graves' hyperthyroidism and ophthalmopathy. TCR beta CDR3 regions were amplified from RNA. Primed by the HTBI set, a first-round RT-PCR was run on the TCR CDR3. MiXCR, applied by TCRdb to the multiplex PCR reads, yields one record per CDR3 protein. The sample holds roughly 380,000 distinct CDR3 sequences, more than 11% seen once. Trimming removed 5 bases at V and 2 bases at J, with 21 bases between. This CDR3 has 17 amino acids. CDR1 SGHTA and CDR2 FQGNSA come from the germline V gene. Sequencing used blood. This TCR derives from a woman aged 55-70 years with Graves' hyperthyroidism. The rearrangement uses TRBV7-2 and TRBJ2-5; D possibly corresponds to TRBD1 (6 bases). CDR3 coding DNA: TGTGCCAGCAGCCCCACGAGGTGGGGGCCACGTCAAGAGACCCAGTACTTC. It translates to CASSPTRWGPRQETQYF.